This T cell receptor beta chain was observed in a study of blood T cells in healthy people across ages. A sample-barcoded 5' primer and a J-beta primer mix were used in a second PCR of about 7 to 11 cycles. Template switching added a 12-random-nucleotide identifier to every cDNA molecule. Each CDR3 protein gets one entry after TCRdb re-called the 5' RACE reads with MiXCR. The table records about 1.6 million distinct CDR3 sequences, 30% to 35% of them present only once. Looked up from germline, CDR1 is DFQATT and CDR2 is SNEGSKA (reference sequence). The V gene lost 1 base and the J gene lost 1 base, with 11 bases spanning the gap. CDR3 length equals 15 residues.

The clonotype was recovered from a woman in her twenties or thirties in good health. The rearrangement joins TRBV20-1 to TRBJ1-5; weak D call: TRBD1 (6 bases). The sequenced sample consisted of blood. The CDR3 nucleotides read TGCAGTGCTAGAGGCAGGGGCATAAGCAATCAGCCCCAGCATTTT. Translated: CSARGRGISNQPQHF.